These T cell receptor beta chains were read from a single sample in a study of blood T cell repertoires in COVID-19. Sequencing used immunoSEQ multiplex PCR; TCRdb keeps in-frame clones, though not all of them. The data show 200,000 to 250,000 clones, with about 88% seen just once and around 3% held by the top ten. Input material: peripheral blood. The receptors stem from a man aged 50 to 59 who had recovered from COVID-19. Both conserved end residues are part of each CDR3. A D gene is named only where the DNA matches it firmly. Clone size is shown for a subset of rows, as once, few, many or a class of expanded clone.

TRBV4-1	TRBJ2-1	-	-	TGCGCCAGCAGCCAAGACGGGGATAACTACAATGAGCAGTTCTTC	CASSQDGDNYNEQFF
TRBV27	TRBJ2-5	-	TRBD2	TGTGCCAGCATGGGACTAGCGGTCGGGGCTGGAGAGACCCAGTACTTC	CASMGLAVGAGETQYF
TRBV7-8	TRBJ1-1	-	TRBD1	TGTGCCAGCAGCTACAAAGAGACAGGGCTTGAAGCTTTCTTT	CASSYKETGLEAFF
TRBV5-1	TRBJ2-5	-	TRBD2	TGCGCCAGCAGCTTGGGGAGCGGGAGGCCGAATTGGGAGACCCAGTACTTC	CASSLGSGRPNWETQYF
TRBV29-1	TRBJ2-6	-	-	TGCAGCGCTTATCGTTCCGGGGCCAACGTCCTGACTTTC	CSAYRSGANVLTF
TRBV30	TRBJ2-7	-	-	TGTGCCTGGAGTGTAGGGGCAGCTAGCTACGAGCAGTACTTC	CAWSVGAASYEQYF
TRBV3-1/TRBV3-2	TRBJ1-5	-	-	TGTGCCAGCAGCTTTAATAATCAGCCCCAGCATTTT	CASSFNNQPQHF
TRBV19	TRBJ1-2	once	-	TGTGCCAGTAGTATCGGACTAGCTAACTATGGCTACACCTTC	CASSIGLANYGYTF
TRBV10-2	TRBJ2-7	few	TRBD1	TGCGCCAGTACCTGGACAGGGCGAGCCGAGCAGTACTTC	CASTWTGRAEQYF
TRBV18	TRBJ1-4	-	TRBD1	TGTGCCAGCTCCTTCGGGACAGGGGCGCCTTTTAATGAAAAACTGTTTTTT	CASSFGTGAPFNEKLFF
TRBV3-1/TRBV3-2	TRBJ2-7	-	-	TGTGCCAGCAGCCAAGATAGACAGACCTCCTACGAGCAGTACTTC	CASSQDRQTSYEQYF
TRBV5-1	TRBJ2-7	-	TRBD1	TGCGCCAGCAGCGCCGGACAGGGCTCCTACGAGCAGTACTTC	CASSAGQGSYEQYF
TRBV19	TRBJ2-1	-	-	TGTGCCAGTAGTATGGGCCCAGGAACTTACAATGAGCAGTTCTTC	CASSMGPGTYNEQFF
TRBV11-2	TRBJ2-7	-	-	TGTGCCAGCAGCCAAATTGCGGTGGGCGAGCAGTACTTC	CASSQIAVGEQYF
TRBV5-1	TRBJ2-1	-	TRBD1	TGCGCCAGCAGCTTAGACAGGGGGGATATCAATGAGCAGTTCTTC	CASSLDRGDINEQFF
TRBV7-8	TRBJ1-4	-	-	TGTGCCAGCAGCTTGACCCGACGGGGGTCAACTAATGAAAAACTGTTTTTT	CASSLTRRGSTNEKLFF
TRBV5-1	TRBJ2-1	-	-	TGCGCCAGCAGCTTGGCCGCAGGGTTAAATGAGCAGTTCTTC	CASSLAAGLNEQFF
TRBV27	TRBJ1-1	once	TRBD1	TGTGCCAGCAGTCCTCCCTACAGGGGGCAAAACACTGAAGCTTTCTTT	CASSPPYRGQNTEAFF
TRBV18	TRBJ2-3	-	TRBD1	TGTGCCAGCTCCAGGCGAAGGGGGCGGACAGATACGCAGTATTTT	CASSRRRGRTDTQYF
TRBV19	TRBJ1-4	-	-	TGTGCCAGTAGTAGAAAAAGGGGCGATGAAAAACTGTTTTTT	CASSRKRGDEKLFF
TRBV18	TRBJ1-3	-	-	TGTGCCAGCTCACAGGCAGGGACTGGAAACACCATATATTTT	CASSQAGTGNTIYF
TRBV19	TRBJ2-5	-	-	TGTGCCAGTAGTAACGACGGGTCGGGTTCGACCCAGTACTTC	CASSNDGSGSTQYF
TRBV9	TRBJ1-2	-	-	TGTGCCAGCAGCCAAGCTTATGGCTACACCTTC	CASSQAYGYTF
TRBV6-5	TRBJ2-7	-	-	TGTGCCAGCAGTTACGGATCGGGACTCGGAGCCCACGAGCAGTACTTC	CASSYGSGLGAHEQYF
TRBV19	TRBJ2-7	-	TRBD2	TGTGCCAGTAGTGCGAGGACTAGCGGAAGATACGAGCAGTACTTC	CASSARTSGRYEQYF
TRBV29-1	TRBJ2-5	once	-	TGCAGCGTTATAGGGGGGGGTAACGTACAAGAGACCCAGTACTTC	CSVIGGGNVQETQYF
TRBV11-2	TRBJ1-5	-	-	TGTGCCAGCAGCCGGACAGGCAATCAGCCCCAGCATTTT	CASSRTGNQPQHF
TRBV20-1	TRBJ2-7	-	TRBD2	TGCAGTGCCAGTAGGGTAGCGGGAGCCTCCTACGAGCAGTACTTC	CSASRVAGASYEQYF
TRBV28	TRBJ2-7	few	-	TGTGCCAGCTACCCCGGGACTGCCTCCTACGAGCAGTACTTC	CASYPGTASYEQYF
TRBV25-1	TRBJ2-5	once	TRBD2	TGTGCCAGCAGTGAGGAAGGGCTAGCGGGAGTAGAACAAGAGACCCAGTACTTC	CASSEEGLAGVEQETQYF
TRBV19	TRBJ2-7	-	-	TGTGCCAGTAGTATTGATTTCCCAACTAACGAGCAGTACTTC	CASSIDFPTNEQYF
TRBV5-4	TRBJ2-2	-	-	TGTGCCAGCAGCCGGCGTGGGCAGGCGAACACCGGGGAGCTGTTTTTT	CASSRRGQANTGELFF
TRBV30	TRBJ2-7	-	-	TGTGCCTGGGAGGGGTACTACGAGCAGTACTTC	CAWEGYYEQYF
TRBV18	TRBJ1-1	once	-	TGTGCCAGCTCACCGCAGGGGAACACTGAAGCTTTCTTT	CASSPQGNTEAFF
TRBV9	TRBJ1-1	-	-	TGTGCCAGCAGCGTATCCCCCGGAGCCACTGAAGCTTTCTTT	CASSVSPGATEAFF
TRBV15	TRBJ2-5	-	TRBD2	TGTGCCACCAGCAGAGATCAGGGACTAGCATACGAGACCCAGTACTTC	CATSRDQGLAYETQYF
TRBV6-5	TRBJ2-4	-	-	TGTGCCAGCAGTTACTCGAGGGGGGGCAAAAACATTCAGTACTTC	CASSYSRGGKNIQYF
TRBV5-1	TRBJ2-2	-	-	TGCGCCAGCAGCTTGCGGGCGGGGTCTACCGGGGAGCTGTTTTTT	CASSLRAGSTGELFF
TRBV27	TRBJ1-6	-	TRBD1	TGTGCCATTAGATCGGGACAGGGCAATTCACCCCTCCACTTT	CAIRSGQGNSPLHF
TRBV27	TRBJ2-1	-	TRBD2	TGTGCCAGCAGTTTAATCTCGAAGGGAGGGAACAATGAGCAGTTCTTC	CASSLISKGGNNEQFF
TRBV7-2	TRBJ2-7	-	TRBD2	TGTGCCAGCAGCTTAGAGTTAGCGGGAACCTACGAGCAGTACTTC	CASSLELAGTYEQYF
TRBV19	TRBJ2-2	few	TRBD2	TGTGCCAGTAGTATGAGACGGCTAGCGGGACCGAGGAACACCGGGGAGCTGTTTTTT	CASSMRRLAGPRNTGELFF
TRBV7-9	TRBJ2-3	-	TRBD2	TGTGCTTCTCTAGCGGGAGAATCAGATACGCAGTATTTT	CASLAGESDTQYF
TRBV10-2	TRBJ2-5	-	-	TGCGCCAGCAGTGCAGGGGCGATAGCGACCCAGTACTTC	CASSAGAIATQYF
TRBV5-1	TRBJ1-2	-	TRBD1	TGCGCCAGCAGCGCAGGACAGGGGTCCTATGGCTACACCTTC	CASSAGQGSYGYTF
TRBV5-1	TRBJ2-3	-	-	TGCGCCAGCAGTCCCCGCGGAGGCACAGATACGCAGTATTTT	CASSPRGGTDTQYF
TRBV7-9	TRBJ1-1	few	-	TGTGCCAGCAGCTTAGAACGAACGGGAACTTTCTTT	CASSLERTGTFF
TRBV27	TRBJ2-7	-	-	TGTGCCAGCAGTTTTAGCGGAACCTACGAGCAGTACTTC	CASSFSGTYEQYF
TRBV15	TRBJ2-7	-	TRBD2	TGTGCCACCAGCAGGGACGGGACTAGCGGGTCCTACGAGCAGTACTTC	CATSRDGTSGSYEQYF